This T cell receptor (beta chain) was identified during a study of CD8 T cells in ankylosing spondylitis. Study-wide findings and caveats: With a CD8+ phenotype, disease-linked clones were relatively rare in peripheral blood.

Concerning this clonotype itself: The antigen is not known.

A quantitative 5'-RACE method, one with molecular barcodes, was used to make TCR beta libraries. TCRdb re-derived calls from the 5' RACE reads in MiXCR, one entry per CDR3 protein. Of some 180,000 distinct CDR3 sequences listed, around a sixth were seen once; the top ten hold around 4%. This TCR was sampled from a male donor between 5 and 29 years old with ankylosing spondylitis or in good health (not recorded which). Sequenced material: blood, either unsorted or a sorted T cell fraction (not recorded which).

The CDR3 is CASSTASGTLWGYTF. DNA of the CDR3: TGCGCCAGCAGTACGGCGTCAGGTACCCTCTGGGGCTACACCTTC. The chain joins TRBV4-1 to TRBJ1-2; D is ambiguous. CDR1 MGHRA and CDR2 YSYEKL come from the germline V gene. The V end lost 6 bases, the J end lost 8 bases, and 22 bases lay between the germline ends. The length of the CDR3 is 15 residues.